The 29 T cell receptor beta chains listed next were all sequenced from one sample in a study of blood T cell repertoires in COVID-19. Assay: immunoSEQ multiplex PCR; the TCRdb copy retains only in-frame clones and omits some. The data show 26,000 or so clones, 76% seen once. The sample consisted of peripheral blood. Source of these receptors: a man aged 65 to 79 with acute or convalescent COVID-19.

The J gene is TRBJ2-3, the V gene TRBV7-2; 8 positions match TRBD2. The junction had 4 bases not matched to a gene; V was cut back by 2 bases and J by 3 bases. The CDR3 runs 15 residues. The germline gives CDR1 SGHTA, CDR2 FQGNSA. The CDR3 region has the DNA TGTGCCAGCAGCTTATCTTCTAGCGGGACAGATACGCAGTATTTT. It specifies CASSLSSSGTDTQYF.

This chain uses TRBV3-1 (or the pseudogene TRBV3-2) with TRBJ1-2, with unresolved D. Germline V gene lookup returns CDR1 LGHDT and CDR2 YNNKEL (reference sequence). This CDR3 has 15 amino acids. Deletions cut 2 bases from V and 7 bases from J, with 17 bases between. CDR3 DNA sequence: TGTGCCAGCAGCCAAAGATCGGGGTCGACGTCTGGCTACACCTTC. Translation: CASSQRSGSTSGYTF.

The gene calls are TRBV7-3 and TRBJ1-1; TRBD1 matches 9 bases. The CDR3 is 15 amino acids. Per the germline V gene, CDR1 is SGHTA and CDR2 is FQGTGA. With V trimmed by 0 bases and J by 8 bases, 7 bases remained unmatched. CDR3 DNA: TGTGCCAGCAGCTTAACGGGGACAGGGCTCGGAGAAGCTTTCTTT. It translates to CASSLTGTGLGEAFF.

This rearrangement joins TRBV10-3 to TRBJ2-3; a weak D match, TRBD2 (6 bases). Germline-derived CDR1 and CDR2 are ENHRY and SYGVKD. V lost 4 bases and J lost 3, with 23 bases in between. The CDR3 is 18 residues long. CDR3 nucleotides: TGTGCCATCAGTGCGTCCGGACGAGGGGCGGGGACTACAGATACGCAGTATTTT. This codes for CAISASGRGAGTTDTQYF.

V usage is TRBV7-2 and J usage is TRBJ1-5, with D unresolved. The CDR3 loop spans 14 amino acids. Germline assignment: CDR1 SGHTA and CDR2 FQGNSA. V was trimmed by 1 base and J by 6 bases, leaving 10 bases between them. CDR3 amino acids: CASSLGQAGQPQHF. DNA for the CDR3: TGTGCCAGCAGCTTAGGTCAGGCGGGTCAGCCCCAGCATTTT.

The V gene is TRBV4-1, the J gene TRBJ1-2; a weak D match, TRBD1 (6 bases). V shed 0 bases and J shed 7 bases, with 9 bases lying between them. Germline V lookup: CDR1 MGHRA, CDR2 YSYEKL. This CDR3 is 13 amino acids long. CDR3 sequence: CASSQDGQRGYTF. As DNA, the CDR3 is TGCGCCAGCAGCCAAGATGGACAGCGTGGCTACACCTTC.

In this sample, this clone turned up a few times. The chain recombines TRBV18 with TRBJ1-1, with D hard to call. CDR1 is KGHSH, CDR2 LQKENI, per germline. The CDR3 runs 14 residues. The V and J ends lost 1 base and 1 base respectively, with 7 bases between them. The CDR3 DNA reads as TGTGCCAGCTCACCACTCGTAGAGAACACTGAAGCTTTCTTT. Encoded protein: CASSPLVENTEAFF. The variable domain in full, completed from reference TRBV18 and TRBJ1-1, reads NAGVMQNPRHLVRRRGQEARLRCSPMKGHSHVYWYRQLPEEGLKFMVYLQKENIIDESGMPKERFSAEFPKEGPSILRIQQVVRGDSAAYFCASSPLVENTEAFFGQGTRLTVV.

J is TRBJ2-1 and V is TRBV24-1, with TRBD1 matching over 8 bases. Germline loops: CDR1 KGHDR, CDR2 SFDVKD. The J segment lost 4 bases and the V segment lost 3 bases, leaving 7 bases of the junction unmatched. CDR3 length: 16 residues. The CDR3 is CATSDTGTGEYNEQFF. The CDR3 region has the DNA TGTGCCACCAGTGATACCGGGACAGGAGAATACAATGAGCAGTTCTTC.

The chain has TRBV5-1 and TRBJ1-2, with D possibly being TRBD1 (6 bases). Germline CDR1 is SGHRS and CDR2 is YFSETQ. The V end was cut by 0 bases, the J end by 1 base, with 13 bases between. The CDR3 extends over 16 amino acids. The CDR3 sequence is CASSLGGQNLNYGYTF. The CDR3 DNA sequence: TGCGCCAGCAGCTTGGGGGGGCAGAACCTTAACTATGGCTACACCTTC. Drawing the rest from reference TRBV5-1 and TRBJ1-2, the complete variable domain is KAGVTQTPRYLIKTRGQQVTLSCSPISGHRSVSWYQQTPGQGLQFLFEYFSETQRNKGNFPGRFSGRQFSNSRSEMNVSTLELGDSALYLCASSLGGQNLNYGYTFGSGTRLTVV.

The chain recombines TRBV11-2 with TRBJ2-7; D not resolved. Germline assignment: CDR1 SGHAT and CDR2 FQNNGV. Trimming cost V 4 bases and J 3 bases, with 16 bases left between them. CDR3 size: 15 residues. CDR3 bases: TGTGCCAGCAGCTCATCGTCCGACAACCACTACGAGCAGTACTTC. Translation gives CASSSSSDNHYEQYF.

This chain links TRBV4-2 with TRBJ1-3; D is undetermined. Germline CDR1 and CDR2: LGHNA and YNFKEQ. V was clipped by 5 bases and J by 0 bases, with 14 bases between them. The CDR3 length is 16 residues. The CDR3 bases are TGTGCCAGCAGCGATACGGTAGCGTTCTCTGGAAACACCATATATTTT. It codes for CASSDTVAFSGNTIYF.

The chain has TRBV15 and TRBJ1-5, with no clear D. This CDR3 contains 16 residues. V dropped 0 bases and J dropped 3 bases, with 12 bases sitting between them. Germline V gene data show CDR1 as LNHNV and CDR2 as YYDKDF (reference sequence). The CDR3 protein is CATSRDGQLINQPQHF. In nucleotides, the CDR3 is TGTGCCACCAGCAGAGATGGGCAGCTAATCAATCAGCCCCAGCATTTT.

This clone was detected a few times. The V gene is TRBV5-8, the J gene TRBJ1-4, with D possibly being TRBD1 (5 bases). The ends were cut back, 2 bases at V and 0 bases at J, with 14 bases in the middle. Germline assignment: CDR1 SGHTS and CDR2 YDEGEE. CDR3 length equals 17 residues. CDR3 protein: CASSFGRASTTNEKLFF. CDR3 DNA sequence: TGTGCCAGCAGCTTCGGCAGGGCAAGCACAACTAATGAAAAACTGTTTTTT.

The genes are TRBV21-1 and TRBJ2-2; the table's D gene call, TRBD1, was not cross checked with the DNA. TRBV21-1 is annotated as a pseudogene. The length of the CDR3 is 14 residues. CDR3 protein: CASSNRGDTGELFF. The CDR3 DNA is TGTGCCAGCAGCAACAGGGGCGACACCGGGGAGCTGTTTTTT.

For this clone: The germline gene is not matched at one end of the junction; a read error may be the cause. The rearrangement uses TRBV9 and TRBJ2-6, with 8 bases fitting TRBD1. Germline CDR1 reads SGDLS; CDR2 reads YYNGEE. CDR3 length: 18 amino acids. CDR3 bases: TGTGCCAGCAGCGCCCCGACAGGGGACTCCTCTGGGGTCAACGTCCTGACTTTC. This encodes CASSAPTGDSSGVNVLTF. Variable domain in full (rest from reference TRBV9 and TRBJ2-6): DSGVTQTPKHLITATGQRVTLRCSPRSGDLSVYWYQQSLDQGLQFLIQYYNGEERAKGNILERFSAQQFPDLHSELNLSSLELGDSALYFCASSAPTGDSSGVNVLTFGAGSRLTVL.

The chain links TRBV18 to TRBJ1-4; D perhaps matches TRBD1 (5 bases). CDR1 is KGHSH, CDR2 LQKENI, per germline. This CDR3 contains 16 residues. Trimming removed 2 bases at V and 4 bases at J, with 14 bases between. CDR3 sequence: CASSPMGRQFNEKLFF. DNA of the CDR3: TGTGCCAGCTCACCAATGGGTCGACAGTTTAATGAAAAACTGTTTTTT. The whole variable domain, remainder taken from reference TRBV18 and TRBJ1-4, is NAGVMQNPRHLVRRRGQEARLRCSPMKGHSHVYWYRQLPEEGLKFMVYLQKENIIDESGMPKERFSAEFPKEGPSILRIQQVVRGDSAAYFCASSPMGRQFNEKLFFGSGTQLSVL.

This clone was recorded a few times. V is TRBV5-1 and J is TRBJ2-1; possibly TRBD2 for D (5 bases). Trimming pared 8 bases from V and 5 bases from J, leaving 23 bases between. There are 16 residues in the CDR3. Germline CDR1 SGHRS, CDR2 YFSETQ. The CDR3 DNA reads as TGCGCCAGTAAACTTGGAGGCGGAGAGAGACACAATGAGCAGTTCTTC. Translating it yields CASKLGGGERHNEQFF.

The chain uses TRBV7-2 and TRBJ2-7; D remains ambiguous. CDR3 size: 14 residues. Germline CDR1 and CDR2: SGHTA and FQGNSA. V was clipped by 1 base and J by 0 bases, with 7 bases between them. CDR3: CASSLEQYSYEQYF. DNA of the CDR3: TGTGCCAGCAGCTTAGAACAATACTCCTACGAGCAGTACTTC.

This clone showed up just a few times. The chain joins TRBV3-1 (or the pseudogene TRBV3-2) to TRBJ1-5; 8 bases align to TRBD1. V dropped 2 bases and J dropped 2; count of bases not matched to a gene: 2. This CDR3 has 15 residues. Germline assignment: CDR1 LGHDT and CDR2 YNNKEL (reference sequence). The CDR3, as DNA: TGTGCCAGCAGCCAACAGGGGGCAGGCAATCAGCCCCAGCATTTT. Translation gives CASSQQGAGNQPQHF.

This clone was observed once. V is TRBV18 and J is TRBJ2-5, with 7 positions matching TRBD2. CDR1 is KGHSH, CDR2 LQKENI, per germline. V was clipped by 5 bases and J by 5 bases; unmatched bases: 14. This CDR3 is built from 16 residues. CDR3 DNA: TGTGCCAGCTCAACCCCGGGGAGGGGAGGATTGGAGACCCAGTACTTC. Protein product: CASSTPGRGGLETQYF.

This clone was seen once. J is TRBJ2-1 and V is TRBV9; possibly TRBD2 for D (6 bases). The V end lost 4 bases, the J end lost 1 base, and 9 bases lay between the germline ends. The CDR3 has 14 amino acids. The V gene's germline CDR1 is SGDLS and CDR2 YYNGEE. The CDR3 nucleotides are TGTGCCAGCAGCCCCGGGGGTTCCTACAATGAGCAGTTCTTC. Encoded protein: CASSPGGSYNEQFF. The full variable domain, completed using reference TRBV9 and TRBJ2-1, is DSGVTQTPKHLITATGQRVTLRCSPRSGDLSVYWYQQSLDQGLQFLIQYYNGEERAKGNILERFSAQQFPDLHSELNLSSLELGDSALYFCASSPGGSYNEQFFGPGTRLTVL.

The chain has TRBV24-1 and TRBJ2-1; tentative D call: TRBD2 (5 bases). Trimming took off 4 bases at V and 3 bases at J, with 15 bases between the two ends. Germline CDR1 reads KGHDR; CDR2 reads SFDVKD. This CDR3 contains 16 residues. In DNA, the CDR3 is TGTGCCACCAGTGACCTCGGGGTGAGAGGCTACAATGAGCAGTTCTTC. The encoded protein is CATSDLGVRGYNEQFF.

This chain joins TRBV9 and TRBJ1-2; 9 positions match TRBD1. The CDR3 spans 15 residues. Germline CDR1 SGDLS, CDR2 YYNGEE. V shed 3 bases and J 3 bases; nucleotides not matched to a gene: 6. DNA for the CDR3: TGTGCCAGCAGCGCTACAGGGGGCATCGACTATGGCTACACCTTC. It codes for CASSATGGIDYGYTF.

The CDR3 sequence: CASQSQGREAFF. As DNA, the CDR3 is TGTGCCAGTCAAAGTCAAGGGAGAGAAGCTTTCTTT. The chain has TRBV27 and TRBJ1-1; D not resolved. Germline CDR1 and CDR2: MNHEY and SMNVEV (reference sequence). V lost 9 bases to trimming and J lost 8 bases, with 16 bases between them. CDR3 length: 12 amino acids.

The rearrangement uses TRBV12-3 or TRBV12-4 and TRBJ1-5; D gene unclear. Trimming took off 5 bases at V and 5 bases at J, with 7 bases between the two ends. The CDR3 is made up of 12 amino acids. The CDR3 sequence is CASSQRDQPQHF. The CDR3 bases are TGTGCCAGCAGTCAGCGGGATCAGCCCCAGCATTTT.

The V call is TRBV19, the J call TRBJ1-5; D is ambiguous. The CDR3 extends over 16 amino acids. Germline V gene data show CDR1 as LNHDA and CDR2 as SQIVND (reference sequence). V lost 1 base, J lost 7 bases, and 17 bases lay in between. The CDR3 loop reads CASSIGAAQREQPQHF. CDR3 DNA: TGTGCCAGTAGTATAGGGGCAGCCCAGCGGGAACAGCCCCAGCATTTT.

The chain is built from TRBV28 and TRBJ2-7; 8 bases are a match to TRBD2. Germline CDR1 reads MDHEN; CDR2 reads SYDVKM. The CDR3 runs 16 residues. V dropped 4 bases and J dropped 2; count of bases not matched to a gene: 10. CDR3 DNA sequence: TGTGCCAGCAGTTCCCCCCGGTCAGCGGGGGCCTACGAGCAGTACTTC. This sequence encodes CASSSPRSAGAYEQYF.

The rearrangement joins TRBV5-8 to TRBJ2-7; the match to TRBD1 covers 7 bases. The CDR3 loop spans 19 amino acids. CDR1 and CDR2 (germline): SGHTS, YDEGEE. With V trimmed by 2 bases and J by 3 bases, 20 bases remained unmatched. The CDR3 sequence is CASSFPKGPFRGRFYEQYF. CDR3 sequence (DNA): TGTGCCAGCAGCTTTCCGAAGGGTCCGTTTAGGGGGCGCTTCTACGAGCAGTACTTC.

The V and J genes are TRBV28 and TRBJ2-4; perhaps TRBD1 as D (6 bases). CDR3 length: 20 amino acids. With 2 bases removed from V and 0 bases from J, the gap between germline ends came to 23 bases. Germline CDR1 reads MDHEN; CDR2 reads SYDVKM. CDR3 coding DNA: TGTGCCAGCAGTTTACGAGGACAGCTGCGGTTGTATCTAGCCAAAAACATTCAGTACTTC. Translation: CASSLRGQLRLYLAKNIQYF.